One and the same sample provided the 22 T cell receptor beta chains below, sequenced in a study of blood T cell repertoires in COVID-19. Profiling relied on immunoSEQ multiplex PCR, and the TCRdb table lists in-frame clones only, not all of them. The table records around 80,000 clones, approximately 82% of them present only once. Sequenced: peripheral blood. Receptors originate from a human donor in a cohort sampled during active COVID-19.

DNA for the CDR3: TGCGCCAGCAGCTTCGGCCCTGGGACAGGGCAAGAGCAGTACTTC. This gives the protein CASSFGPGTGQEQYF. This rearrangement joins TRBV5-1 to TRBJ2-7; 9 bases agree with TRBD1. CDR1 and CDR2 from the germline V gene are SGHRS and YFSETQ. J lost 7 bases, V lost 2 bases, and 10 bases had no gene match. The CDR3 is 15 residues long.

The chain recombines TRBV9 with TRBJ1-4, with TRBD1 identical over 7 bases. Germline loops: CDR1 SGDLS, CDR2 YYNGEE. The CDR3 runs 17 residues. Trimming removed 0 bases from V and 3 bases from J; junction bases left unmatched: 8. The CDR3 DNA follows: TGTGCCAGCAGCGTAGACCCCTCCGGGACAGCTAATGAAAAACTGTTTTTT. Encoded protein: CASSVDPSGTANEKLFF.

The gene calls are TRBV28 and TRBJ1-6; the D gene is possibly TRBD1 (5 bases). Germline assignment: CDR1 MDHEN and CDR2 SYDVKM. The CDR3 totals 14 residues. The germline V and J ends were trimmed by 6 bases and 8 bases, with 14 bases remaining between them. The CDR3 loop is CASSVQQGYSPLHF. The CDR3 coding sequence is TGTGCCAGCAGCGTTCAGCAGGGTTATTCACCCCTCCACTTT.

J is TRBJ2-1 and V is TRBV3-1 (or the pseudogene TRBV3-2); TRBD2 is a possible D gene (6 bases). The CDR3 consists of 13 residues. V lost 8 bases and J 7 bases, leaving 15 bases between the germline ends. Germline V gene sequence: CDR1 LGHDT, CDR2 YNNKEL (reference sequence). CDR3 protein: CASGGTSVNEQFF. The CDR3 nucleotides read TGTGCCAGCGGAGGGACTTCCGTTAATGAGCAGTTCTTC.

The chain is built from TRBV5-4 and TRBJ1-6, with no clear D. The CDR3 spans 15 residues. CDR1 is SGHNT and CDR2 is YYREEE in the germline V gene (reference sequence). The V and J ends lost 0 bases and 5 bases respectively, with 9 bases between them. CDR3 amino acids: CASSLGLGDNSPLHF. DNA of the CDR3: TGTGCCAGCAGCTTGGGGCTAGGCGATAATTCACCCCTCCACTTT.

V usage is TRBV28 and J usage is TRBJ1-5; 9 bases line up with TRBD1. J was trimmed by 4 bases and V by 6 bases; bases with no gene match: 7. The germline CDR1 and CDR2 sequences are MDHEN and SYDVKM. The CDR3 contains 15 residues. CDR3 region: CASSRQGGGNQPQHF. The CDR3, as DNA: TGTGCCAGCAGCCGACAGGGGGGGGGAAATCAGCCCCAGCATTTT.

The rearrangement uses TRBV27 and TRBJ2-2; TRBD1 aligns across 7 bases. Germline V CDR1 and CDR2: MNHEY, SMNVEV (reference sequence). The CDR3 totals 16 residues. Losses at the gene ends were 7 bases for V and 3 bases for J; bases not matched to a gene: 11. CDR3 in amino acids: CASTSVGQLYTGELFF. The CDR3 DNA reads TGTGCCAGCACCTCCGTGGGACAGCTCTACACCGGGGAGCTGTTTTTT.

This chain joins TRBV5-5 and TRBJ2-7, with 9 bases fitting TRBD1. The V gene end was trimmed by 4 bases and the J gene end by 2 bases; junction bases not matched to a gene: 7. Germline lookup yields CDR1 SGHKS and CDR2 YYEKEE (reference sequence). CDR3 size: 15 residues. The CDR3: CASSPGDRAAYEQYF. CDR3 nucleotide sequence: TGTGCCAGCAGCCCGGGGGACAGGGCTGCCTACGAGCAGTACTTC.

The rearrangement links TRBV19 to TRBJ2-2; 9 bases agree with TRBD1. Trimming at V came to 8 bases and at J to 0 bases, leaving 1 base not matched to a gene. The CDR3 totals 14 residues. Germline V gives CDR1 LNHDA, CDR2 SQIVND (reference sequence). As DNA, the CDR3 is TGTGCCAGTCGGGACAGGGCGAACACCGGGGAGCTGTTTTTT. The encoded protein is CASRDRANTGELFF.

This sequence joins TRBV27 and TRBJ2-1; a weak D match, TRBD2 (6 bases). The length of the CDR3 is 16 residues. Germline V lookup: CDR1 MNHEY, CDR2 SMNVEV (reference sequence). Trimming stripped 3 bases from V and 7 bases from J, with 19 bases between. The CDR3 DNA reads TGTGCCAGCAGTTTCCGGGGGACCTCCCGTGGGAATGAGCAGTTCTTC. Protein product: CASSFRGTSRGNEQFF.

This clone was seen a few times. V is TRBV5-1 and J is TRBJ1-1; 8 bases line up with TRBD1. CDR1 and CDR2 (germline): SGHRS, YFSETQ. This CDR3 has 15 residues. Trimming cost V 2 bases and J 7 bases; bases outside gene matches: 10. The CDR3 loop is CASSFQGAPSDEAFF. The CDR3 DNA sequence: TGCGCCAGCAGCTTCCAGGGGGCGCCTTCCGATGAAGCTTTCTTT.

This clone has a single count. The chain has TRBV11-3 and TRBJ2-1; tentatively, D is TRBD2 (5 bases). The V and J ends lost 4 bases and 10 bases respectively, with 14 bases between them. CDR3 length: 13 residues. Germline V lookup: CDR1 SGHNT, CDR2 YENEEA. CDR3 amino acids: CASSSRSPGEQFF. In DNA, the CDR3 is TGTGCCAGCAGCTCTAGGTCGCCGGGGGAGCAGTTCTTC.

The sample holds a few counts of this clone. This rearrangement joins TRBV2 to TRBJ1-1, with D maybe TRBD1 (6 bases). CDR1 is SNHLY and CDR2 is FYNNEI in the germline V gene. The CDR3 sequence is 13 residues long. V lost 6 bases to trimming and J lost 4 bases, with 12 bases between them. DNA of the CDR3: TGTGCCAGCAGCGCACAGGGATCCACTGAAGCTTTCTTT. Protein sequence: CASSAQGSTEAFF.

The gene calls are TRBV6-1 and TRBJ2-2; a possible D gene is TRBD2 (6 bases). The CDR3 runs to 15 residues. The ends were cut back, 3 bases at V and 3 bases at J, with 11 bases in the middle. Germline lookup yields CDR1 MNHNS and CDR2 SASEGT. The CDR3 region is CASSDRAGYTGELFF. DNA of the CDR3: TGTGCCAGCAGTGACAGGGCGGGGTACACCGGGGAGCTGTTTTTT.

Concerning this clone: The same CDR3 also results from other DNA sequences found in this sample. The rearrangement links TRBV7-3 to TRBJ2-2; tentative D call: TRBD2 (6 bases). Trimming took off 3 bases at V and 4 bases at J, with 6 bases between the two ends. Germline lookup yields CDR1 SGHTA and CDR2 FQGTGA. This CDR3 has 13 amino acids. CDR3 residues: CASSLGGTGELFF. The CDR3 bases are TGTGCCAGCAGCTTGGGGGGCACCGGGGAGCTGTTTTTT. The full variable domain, in which reference TRBV7-3 and TRBJ2-2 provide the parts outside the CDR3, is GAGVSQTPSNKVTEKGKYVELRCDPISGHTALYWYRQSLGQGPEFLIYFQGTGAADDSGLPNDRFFAVRPEGSVSTLKIQRTERGDSAVYLCASSLGGTGELFFGEGSRLTVL.

The genes are TRBV2 and TRBJ1-2; TRBD1 is a possible D gene (6 bases). V lost 6 bases and J lost 2, with 7 bases in between. The CDR3 runs to 12 residues. Germline values: CDR1 SNHLY, CDR2 FYNNEI. The CDR3 nucleotides read TGTGCCAGCAGGCAGGGGAACTATGGCTACACCTTC. This gives the protein CASRQGNYGYTF. The variable domain in full, completed from reference TRBV2 and TRBJ1-2, reads EPEVTQTPSHQVTQMGQEVILRCVPISNHLYFYWYRQILGQKVEFLVSFYNNEISEKSEIFDDQFSVERPDGSNFTLKIRSTKLEDSAMYFCASRQGNYGYTFGSGTRLTVV.

The chain uses TRBV5-1 and TRBJ1-2; D is possibly TRBD1 (6 bases). This CDR3 has 15 amino acids. V lost 2 bases to trimming and J lost 5 bases, with 16 bases between them. The V gene's germline CDR1 is SGHRS and CDR2 YFSETQ. CDR3 sequence: CASSLPAGDAYGYTF. DNA of the CDR3: TGCGCCAGCAGCTTACCGGCAGGGGATGCGTATGGCTACACCTTC.

The V gene is TRBV4-1, the J gene TRBJ2-3; D perhaps matches TRBD2 (6 bases). CDR3 length equals 16 residues. Trimming removed 4 bases at V and 4 bases at J, with 18 bases between. CDR1 is MGHRA and CDR2 is YSYEKL in the germline V gene. In DNA form, the CDR3 reads TGCGCCAGCAGCCCGTACTATGGGGGAGGCCCAGATACGCAGTATTTT. Translation gives CASSPYYGGGPDTQYF.

The J gene is TRBJ2-5, the V gene TRBV5-1, with 8 bases identical to TRBD2. The germline V gene encodes CDR1 SGHRS and CDR2 YFSETQ. With 2 bases clipped from V and 5 bases from J, the junction kept 8 bases outside the gene matches. The CDR3 sequence is 15 residues long. CDR3 bases: TGCGCCAGCAGCTTTATTCCAGCGGGAGCGGAGACCCAGTACTTC. Translating gives CASSFIPAGAETQYF.

V gene TRBV27 combines with J gene TRBJ2-7; possible D gene TRBD2, 5 bases. Germline loops: CDR1 MNHEY, CDR2 SMNVEV (reference sequence). Between the trimmed V and J ends, which lost 5 bases and 7 bases, there was a span of 18 bases. This CDR3 comprises 14 residues. The CDR3 reads CASSKPPTGGEQYF. The CDR3 nucleotides read TGTGCCAGCAGTAAGCCCCCCACTGGCGGGGAGCAGTACTTC.

This sequence joins TRBV5-1 and TRBJ2-3; 10 nucleotides match TRBD2. The CDR3 spans 14 residues. Germline assignment: CDR1 SGHRS and CDR2 YFSETQ. J lost 4 bases, V lost 2 bases, and 1 base had no gene match. The CDR3 sequence: CASSLAGGPDTQYF. The DNA for the CDR3 is TGCGCCAGCAGCTTAGCGGGGGGGCCAGATACGCAGTATTTT.

The chain uses TRBV4-2 and TRBJ1-6, with D unclear. Germline V gene sequence: CDR1 LGHNA, CDR2 YNFKEQ. Trimming took 1 base from V and 7 from J, leaving 8 bases between them. The CDR3 totals 14 residues. The CDR3 coding sequence is TGTGCCAGCAGCCAAGCAGATGTAAATTCACCCCTCCACTTT. Translation: CASSQADVNSPLHF.